This TCR beta chain originates from a study of blood T cells in healthy people across ages (dated by TCRdb to about 2015). Some background on the complete study: Template switching captured roughly one uniquely barcoded TCR beta cDNA molecule per two T cells in model experiments. Using the same blood draw, the study looked at two additional independent replicas of 1 million unique cDNA reads for two donors, one aged 18 to 30 and the other aged 80 or older. The study measured age-related changes in TCR beta repertoire diversity using deep sequencing normalized with unique cDNA molecular identifiers. The donors were split into four age groups: young (average around 15 years), middle-aged (about 40), aged (approximately 60) and long-lived (under 90). To avoid experimental bias, donors of different ages were distributed randomly across sequencing lanes.

What the authors observed across the whole study: Compared with the aged group, more naive CD4+ T cells, fewer expanded clones and increased TCR diversity were shown by the long-lived group, suggesting age selection. Observed TCR beta diversity per million T cells fell roughly linearly with age, and a significant reduction was already apparent by age approximately 40. Because donor CMV infection status was unknown, age-related changes in expanded clonotypes were potentially confounded. Since profiling was done on bulk unsorted PBMCs, naive and antigen-experienced compartments could not be conclusively compared. Estimates of total diversity based on one million sequenced T cells were regarded as lower bounds and as underestimates. A strong correlation was found between observed TCR beta diversity and the percentage of naive T cells measured by flow cytometry.

The roughly 42 donors, aged about 6 to 100 years, were systemically healthy Caucasian individuals from Russia. About 10 milliliters of peripheral blood were collected from each donor into EDTA-treated Vacutainer tubes. PBMCs were isolated by Ficoll-Paque density-gradient centrifugation, with at least 6.5 million obtained per sample. Total RNA was extracted from PBMCs with Trizol reagent, with at least 6 micrograms obtained per sample. The percentages of naive CD45RAhigh/CD27high T cells were determined by flow cytometry on a PBMC aliquot from every donor. This clonotype was recorded a few times. No cognate antigen has been identified for it. The input lacks base qualities; no much larger clone sits a single base away. The method behind the library was 5' RACE. TCRdb lists the instrument as Illumina HiSeq 2500. A second PCR of about 6 to 11 cycles was run with a J-beta primer mix and a sample-barcoded 5' primer. A template-switch 5' adaptor carrying 12 random nucleotides introduced a unique molecular identifier onto each TCR beta cDNA molecule. Each sample yielded at least 3 million CDR3-containing paired-end reads. First-strand cDNA was synthesized from all RNA with the Mint cDNA synthesis kit, primed by a TRBC-specific oligonucleotide. Following uracil-DNA glycosylase treatment, a first 18-cycle PCR with universal primers M1SS and BC2_uni_R was performed on all cDNA. The paper's data handling went like this. Normalization of each sample was performed by random selection of 1 million high-quality reads, each carrying a distinct molecular identifier. Reads sharing molecular identifiers were discarded rather than binned into consensus sequences. MiTCR, set to a Q25 quality threshold and the strictest error-elimination algorithm, was used for CDR3 identification, clonotype clustering and error correction. A nonparametric unseen species model with Euler transformation was used to estimate lower-bound total TCR beta diversity. The raw public data were reprocessed by TCRdb itself: fastp quality trimming at Q25, MiXCR clonotype calling, in-frame beta chains only. Each CDR3 protein gets just one entry, which takes the most common genes and DNA from the rows behind it. For this entry, the V and J calls and clone size follow TCRdb and not the study's own pipeline. For this sample the table gives 650,000 to 800,000 distinct CDR3 sequences, of which under 45% were detected only once. The top ten clonotypes cover around 21% of the sample.

Sequencing used blood. The origin of this receptor is a man aged 55 to 70 in good health.

At the DNA level, the sequence is TGCAGTGCTACTGGACAGGGGGCACAAGAGACCCAGTACTTC. The encoded protein is CSATGQGAQETQYF. The chain links TRBV20-1 with TRBJ2-5; 11 middle bases align to TRBD1. CDR3 length: 14 amino acids, cysteine to phenylalanine. Only the CDR3 DNA is retained, 42 bases long and in frame from the first base. The V end gives up 4 bases and the J end 2 bases, leaving 3 bases in the junction not matched to a gene. Looking up the germline V gene (reference sequence) yields CDR1 DFQATT and CDR2 SNEGSKA.